A selection of T cell receptor beta chains follows, all from one sample in a study of Ad26.COV2.S vaccination and SARS-CoV-2 variants. The repertoire was sequenced with immunoSEQ multiplex PCR; TCRdb's copy has only in-frame clones and lacks some. The sample holds 440,000 or so clones, about 92% seen once. This sample comprised peripheral blood, obtained in a trial of Ad26.COV2.S vaccine versus placebo. The origin of the receptors is a person aged 18 to 59 who received the Ad26.COV2.S COVID-19 vaccine or a placebo. CDR3s include the opening cysteine and the closing phenylalanine or tryptophan. D genes are given only for firm matches. The size field is filled for only some rows; it gives once, few, many or a size class.

.	.	TRBV27	TRBJ1-2	TGTGCCAGCAGCCCTTTCGGGGACGGCTACACCTTC	CASSPFGDGYTF
TRBD1	.	TRBV2	TRBJ2-5	TGTGCCAGCAGCGTACAGGGGGCAGAGACCCAGTACTTC	CASSVQGAETQYF
.	.	TRBV11-2	TRBJ1-5	TGTGCCAGCAGCTTAGAGGGGTTGGGTCAGCCCCAGCATTTT	CASSLEGLGQPQHF
TRBD2	.	TRBV19	TRBJ2-7	TGTGCCAGTAAACCCGGGGAGGGACTTGCCTACGAGCAGTACTTC	CASKPGEGLAYEQYF
.	.	TRBV7-8	TRBJ1-1	TGTGCCAGCAGCTTATCAGGCGGCACTGAAGCTTTCTTT	CASSLSGGTEAFF
TRBD2	.	TRBV24-1	TRBJ2-7	TGTGCCACCAGTGATTCGGGAAGCGGGAGGCCCGTCGAAGAGCAGTACTTC	CATSDSGSGRPVEEQYF
TRBD1	.	TRBV18	TRBJ2-5	TGTGCCAGCTCACCTAGGACAGGCCCCCAAGAGACCCAGTACTTC	CASSPRTGPQETQYF
TRBD1	.	TRBV25-1	TRBJ2-5	TGTGCCAGCAGTGATCCTGGACAGGGCGGCGAGACCCAGTACTTC	CASSDPGQGGETQYF
TRBD2	.	TRBV3-1/TRBV3-2	TRBJ2-1	TGTGCCAGCAGCCAAGATTCGGGAGGGATTAGCTATGGGGAGCAGTTCTTC	CASSQDSGGISYGEQFF
TRBD1	once	TRBV29-1	TRBJ2-3	TGCAGCGTTGAATCAGACAGGGAGTATGAAGATACGCAGTATTTT	CSVESDREYEDTQYF
TRBD1	once	TRBV5-6	TRBJ2-2	TGTGCCAGCAGCCTGAGGGACAGGGGAAACACCGGGGAGCTGTTTTTT	CASSLRDRGNTGELFF
.	.	TRBV9	TRBJ2-5	TGTGCCAGCACCAAGGAGACCCAGTACTTC	CASTKETQYF
.	.	TRBV27	TRBJ1-6	TGTGCCAGCAGTTTTGTCAGCTCCTATAATTCACCCCTCCACTTT	CASSFVSSYNSPLHF
.	.	TRBV11-2	TRBJ2-3	TGTGCCAGCAGCCACGGACGCACAGATACGCAGTATTTT	CASSHGRTDTQYF
.	.	TRBV11-3	TRBJ2-2	TGTGCCAGCAGCTTAGTTCGGGACACCGGGGAGCTGTTTTTT	CASSLVRDTGELFF
.	few	TRBV12-5	TRBJ2-1	TGTGCTAGTTCCCCGCGGCGGGGGCCGCTTTCCTACAATGAGCAGTTCTTC	CASSPRRGPLSYNEQFF
TRBD2	.	TRBV9	TRBJ2-3	TGTGCCAGCAGCGTGGGCGGGAGATCGGGAGATACGCAGTATTTT	CASSVGGRSGDTQYF
TRBD1	.	TRBV10-3	TRBJ1-5	TGTGCCATCAGTGGCGGGACAGGGAATCAGCCCCAGCATTTT	CAISGGTGNQPQHF
.	.	TRBV7-2	TRBJ2-3	TGTGCCAGCAGCGACCAGCCTATGAGCACAGATACGCAGTATTTT	CASSDQPMSTDTQYF
.	.	TRBV6-5	TRBJ2-3	TGTGCCAGCAGTCGGGGCACAGATACGCAGTATTTT	CASSRGTDTQYF
.	.	TRBV5-1	TRBJ2-1	TGCGCCAGCAGCTTGGCGGCTGGATACAATGAGCAGTTCTTC	CASSLAAGYNEQFF
.	.	TRBV30	TRBJ2-5	TGTGCCTGGAGTGCAGCGGGTGGAGAGACCCAGTACTTC	CAWSAAGGETQYF
.	.	TRBV11-2	TRBJ2-2	TGTGCCAGCAGCTTCGGACTGCGCAACACCGGGGAGCTGTTTTTT	CASSFGLRNTGELFF
TRBD2	.	TRBV27	TRBJ2-1	TGTGCCAGCAGTGCCGGGACTAGCGGGAGAGGTGAGCAGTTCTTC	CASSAGTSGRGEQFF
.	.	TRBV2	TRBJ1-2	TGTGCCAGCAGTGAAAAGGGGGAAGATTTCTATGGCTACACCTTC	CASSEKGEDFYGYTF
.	.	TRBV18	TRBJ1-4	TGTGCCAGCTCACCTAACGGGGCACAAAATGAAAAACTGTTTTTT	CASSPNGAQNEKLFF
TRBD2	.	TRBV28	TRBJ2-7	TGTGCCAGCAGTTTTTCCAAGGGGACTAGCGGGAGGGGGGCTAGGTACGAGCAGTACTTC	CASSFSKGTSGRGARYEQYF
.	.	TRBV19	TRBJ1-5	TGTGCCAGTAGCCAGAGCCGGGGCAATCAGCCCCAGCATTTT	CASSQSRGNQPQHF
.	.	TRBV9	TRBJ1-6	TGTGCCAGCAGCGTAGCTGAGGACAGCCTTAATTCACCCCTCCACTTT	CASSVAEDSLNSPLHF
.	once	TRBV14	TRBJ2-1	TGTGCCAGCAGCCTAGCCTGGAGCTCCTACAATGAGCAGTTCTTC	CASSLAWSSYNEQFF
TRBD1	.	TRBV4-2	TRBJ1-5	TGTGCCAGCAGCCAAGATCTGGATTGGACAGGGCTTCAGCCCCAGCATTTT	CASSQDLDWTGLQPQHF
TRBD1	.	TRBV28	TRBJ2-1	TGTGCCAGCAGAAGGACAGGGACAATCGATGAGCAGTTCTTC	CASRRTGTIDEQFF
TRBD2	.	TRBV3-1/TRBV3-2	TRBJ2-5	TGTGCCAGCAGCCAAGTAAAGGGGAGGGAGAGGCGCCAAGAGACCCAGTACTTC	CASSQVKGRERRQETQYF
TRBD1	few	TRBV6-1	TRBJ2-1	TGTGCCAGCAGTGACGGGACAGGGGTGTATAATGAGCAGTTCTTC	CASSDGTGVYNEQFF
TRBD2	once	TRBV27	TRBJ2-1	TGTGCCAGCAGTTTAACCGGGACTAGCTATAGTGAGCAGTTCTTC	CASSLTGTSYSEQFF
.	.	TRBV24-1	TRBJ2-3	TGTGCCACCAGTGATCCCCCCGGTGGAGGGAAAGATACGCAGTATTTT	CATSDPPGGGKDTQYF
.	.	TRBV25-1	TRBJ1-2	TGTGCCAGCAGTGAATCAGGAGGCTACACCTTC	CASSESGGYTF
.	once	TRBV5-1	TRBJ2-5	TGCGCCAGCAGGGCCGTCCAAGAGACCCAGTACTTC	CASRAVQETQYF
.	.	TRBV19	TRBJ2-5	TGTGCCAGTAGTATAGGGACCCGAGCTTACTTC	CASSIGTRAYF
TRBD1	.	TRBV30	TRBJ2-3	TGTGCCTGGTGGTCCCAGGGGGCCTCAGATACGCAGTATTTT	CAWWSQGASDTQYF
TRBD1	.	TRBV4-1	TRBJ2-7	TGCGCCAGCAGCCAAGTGCCGACAGGGTCCTACGAGCAGTACTTC	CASSQVPTGSYEQYF
.	.	TRBV7-9	TRBJ2-7	TGTGCCAGCAGCCGCGGGGCAGGAGACCGCTACGAGCAGTACTTC	CASSRGAGDRYEQYF